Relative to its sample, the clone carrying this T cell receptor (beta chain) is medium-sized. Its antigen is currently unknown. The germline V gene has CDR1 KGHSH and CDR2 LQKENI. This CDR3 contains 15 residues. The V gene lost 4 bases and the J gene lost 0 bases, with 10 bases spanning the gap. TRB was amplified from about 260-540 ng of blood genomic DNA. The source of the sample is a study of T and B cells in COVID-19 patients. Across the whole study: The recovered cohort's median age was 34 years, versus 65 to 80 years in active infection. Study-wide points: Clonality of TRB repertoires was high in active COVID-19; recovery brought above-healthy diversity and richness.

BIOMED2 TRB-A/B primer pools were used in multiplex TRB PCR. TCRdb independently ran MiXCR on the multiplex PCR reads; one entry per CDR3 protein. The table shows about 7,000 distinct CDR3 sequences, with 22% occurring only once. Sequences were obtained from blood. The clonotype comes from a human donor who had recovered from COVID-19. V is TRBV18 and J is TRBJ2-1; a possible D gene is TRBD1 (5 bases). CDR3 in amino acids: CASSRQQGSYNEQFF. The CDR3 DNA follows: TGTGCCAGCTCACGACAGCAGGGCTCCTACAATGAGCAGTTCTTC.